This is a list of T cell receptor beta chains from one sample in a study of T cell repertoires in cytomegalovirus infection. One entry per CDR3 protein, called by TCRdb with MiXCR from the reads. Of approximately 110,000 distinct CDR3 sequences in the sample, roughly two fifths are singletons; the top ten hold just under 75%. No antigen has been identified for these receptors. Source: CD8+ T cells from cultured PBMCs, taken from culture after CMV antigen stimulation. Receptor source: a human donor in good health (CMV status not recorded). Some clones in this sample may be carry-over from other donors' samples. Both conserved end residues are part of each CDR3. The D gene is left open where the match is weak. Size is omitted from some rows. Given values are once, few, many or a class for expanded clones.

J gene,D gene,V gene,CDR3 length,clone size,CDR3 DNA,CDR3 protein
TRBJ2-1,.,TRBV3-1,16,many,TGTGCCAGCAGCCAAGGGCTAGGGAGCTCCTACAATGAGCAGTTCTTC,CASSQGLGSSYNEQFF
TRBJ2-3,.,TRBV5-4,13,.,TGTGCCAGCAGCTTGGCCCCCCCAGATACGCAGTATTTT,CASSLAPPDTQYF
TRBJ2-1,TRBD1,TRBV5-1,15,.,TGCGCCAGCAGCTTGGTGGGACAGGGTGGCGATGAGCAGTTCTTC,CASSLVGQGGDEQFF
TRBJ2-7,.,TRBV19,11,.,TGTGCCACCTCGCCGGGCAACGAGCAGTACTTC,CATSPGNEQYF
TRBJ1-1,.,TRBV10-3,13,.,TGTGCCATCAGTGAGACAGAGAACACTGAAGCTTTCTTT,CAISETENTEAFF
TRBJ1-2,.,TRBV2,12,once,TGTGCCAGCAGTGACAGATCCTATGGCTACACCTTC,CASSDRSYGYTF
TRBJ1-1,.,TRBV19,11,.,TGTGCCAGTCGACAGAACACTGAAGCTTTCTTT,CASRQNTEAFF
TRBJ2-3,.,TRBV11-2,13,.,TGTGCCAGCAGCTTGCTCAGCACAGATACGCAGTATTTT,CASSLLSTDTQYF
TRBJ1-2,.,TRBV7-8,17,few,TGTGCCAGCAGCGCCACAGGGAGTCCCCCGGCTAACTATGGCTACACCTTC,CASSATGSPPANYGYTF
TRBJ2-3,.,TRBV13,14,.,TGTGCCAGCAGCCCCCAGGGAAACACAGATACGCAGTATTTT,CASSPQGNTDTQYF
TRBJ2-5,.,TRBV5-4,14,.,TGTGCCAGCAGCTTGAACCCCGCGCGGGAGACCCAGTACTTC,CASSLNPARETQYF
TRBJ2-1,TRBD2,TRBV14,14,.,TGTGCCAGCAGTGGAGCGGGGGGGCCTGATGAGCAGTTCTTC,CASSGAGGPDEQFF
TRBJ2-5,TRBD2,TRBV30,17,.,TGTGCCTGGATGGCCCTTTCGAGCGGGGGGGCCCTTGAGACCCAGTACTTC,CAWMALSSGGALETQYF
TRBJ2-2,.,TRBV5-6,15,.,TGTGCCAGCAGCTTGGGACGGGGTGACACCGGGGAGCTGTTTTTT,CASSLGRGDTGELFF
TRBJ2-3,TRBD1,TRBV6-1,15,many,TGTGCCAGCAGCCCCTGGGACAGTATCACAGATACGCAGTATTTT,CASSPWDSITDTQYF
TRBJ1-4,.,TRBV4-1,16,.,TGCGCCAGCAGCCAAGAGGGGGCCCCCCTCAGTGAAAAACTGTTTTTT,CASSQEGAPLSEKLFF
TRBJ2-1,.,TRBV24-1,13,many,TGTGCCACCAGTGATTTGCCTCTAGATGAGCAGTTCTTC,CATSDLPLDEQFF
TRBJ2-3,.,TRBV14,13,few,TGTGCCAGCAGCCCCTATGGCACAGATACGCAGTATTTT,CASSPYGTDTQYF
TRBJ2-1,TRBD1,TRBV6-8,15,few,TGTGCCAGCGCGGGCGGGACAGGGGTTTGGAATGAGCAGTTCTTC,CASAGGTGVWNEQFF
TRBJ1-2,.,TRBV12-3/TRBV12-4,12,.,TGTGCCAGCACCAGGGCTAACTATGGCTACACCTTC,CASTRANYGYTF
TRBJ2-4,.,TRBV11-2,13,.,TGTGCCAGCAGCTTAGAATTGGCGCCTCCTTGGTACTTC,CASSLELAPPWYF
TRBJ1-1,TRBD1,TRBV5-6,14,.,TGTGCCAGCAGCACAGGGACAGGGAGCCCTGAAGCTTTCTTT,CASSTGTGSPEAFF
TRBJ2-7,TRBD2,TRBV28,15,few,TGTGCCAGCAGCCCCATAGCGGGGAATTATTACGAGCAGTACTTC,CASSPIAGNYYEQYF
TRBJ1-5,.,TRBV6-1,17,.,TGTGCCAGCAGTTACCCTCTAAACCGGGGGGTCGATCAGCCCCAGCATTTT,CASSYPLNRGVDQPQHF
TRBJ1-2,.,TRBV12-3/TRBV12-4,16,.,TGTGCCAGCAGTCCCATGGAAGGGGCGTCTAACTATGGCTACACCTTC,CASSPMEGASNYGYTF
TRBJ1-5,.,TRBV6-2/TRBV6-3,13,.,TGTGCCAGCAGAGGGCGGGGAGGACAGCCCCAGCATTTT,CASRGRGGQPQHF
TRBJ2-7,.,TRBV9,13,.,TGTGCCAGCAGCGTAGGAAATTCCTACGAGCAGTACTTC,CASSVGNSYEQYF
TRBJ2-7,TRBD2,TRBV28,14,few,TGTGCCAGCACCATAGGCGGGGGATGGAACGAGCAGTACTTC,CASTIGGGWNEQYF
TRBJ2-3,TRBD2,TRBV10-3,16,.,TGTGCCATCACTAAGACTAGCGGGGGGTCCCTCGTTACACAGTATTTT,CAITKTSGGSLVTQYF
TRBJ2-7,.,TRBV12-3/TRBV12-4,14,few,TGTGCCAGCAGTTTAACAGGGTTGGTCTACGAGCAGTACTTC,CASSLTGLVYEQYF
TRBJ1-2,.,TRBV7-2,15,.,TGTGCCAGCAGCTTTCTGACAGAGAAGAACTATGGCTACACCTTC,CASSFLTEKNYGYTF
TRBJ1-5,.,TRBV7-9,16,few,TGTGCCAGCAGCCCCGCCAGGGTTTCGGGCAATCAGCCCCAGCATTTT,CASSPARVSGNQPQHF
TRBJ2-7,.,TRBV2,15,many,TGTGCCAGCATTCACAGGCGGGACAGAGACGTCGAGCAGTACTTC,CASIHRRDRDVEQYF
TRBJ1-2,.,TRBV12-3/TRBV12-4,12,.,TGTGCCAGCAGTTTTGAGGGCTATGGCTACACCTTC,CASSFEGYGYTF
TRBJ2-7,.,TRBV5-6,14,.,TGTGCCAGCAGCTTGAGCTCTAAAAACTACGAGCAGTACTTC,CASSLSSKNYEQYF
TRBJ2-5,TRBD2,TRBV3-1,18,.,TGTGCCAGCAGCCAAGATTCCGGTGGTAGCGGGGGGGCGGAGACCCAGTACTTC,CASSQDSGGSGGAETQYF
TRBJ2-5,.,TRBV12-3/TRBV12-4,15,.,TGTGCCAGCAGTTCGACGAGGAGGGTCGAGGAGACCCAGTACTTC,CASSSTRRVEETQYF
TRBJ2-3,.,TRBV12-3/TRBV12-4,16,once,TGTGCCAGCAGTGCCGGTGGCAGGGAGGGCACAGATACGCAGTATTTT,CASSAGGREGTDTQYF
TRBJ2-5,.,TRBV12-3/TRBV12-4,12,.,TGTGCCAGCAGCTTCGACGAAGAGACCCAGTACTTC,CASSFDEETQYF
TRBJ2-1,TRBD1,TRBV2,15,.,TGTGCCAGCAGTGAAGGCAGGGGGAGTTACAATGAGCAGTTCTTC,CASSEGRGSYNEQFF
TRBJ1-1,.,TRBV28,15,many,TGTGCCAGCAGTCCCAAGACAGGTAGGGGCACTGAAGCTTTCTTT,CASSPKTGRGTEAFF
TRBJ1-1,.,TRBV6-5,13,few,TGTGCCAGCAGTTACGGGGAGGGCACTGAAGCTTTCTTT,CASSYGEGTEAFF
TRBJ2-1,.,TRBV6-1,16,many,TGTGCCAGCACCGGAGACTGGCGGGGTTTAATTAGCGGGCAGTTCTTC,CASTGDWRGLISGQFF
TRBJ2-2,.,TRBV6-6,16,.,TGTGCCAGCAGTTACGAGGTGGGGAGATTGGACGGGGAGCTGTTTTTT,CASSYEVGRLDGELFF
TRBJ2-4,TRBD1,TRBV12-3/TRBV12-4,15,.,TGTGCCAGCAGTCCTCCGGGACAGGGATTTGGCATTCAGTACTTC,CASSPPGQGFGIQYF
TRBJ2-7,.,TRBV7-2,13,.,TGTGCCAGCAGCCCTTACGGGGGATACGAGCAGTACTTC,CASSPYGGYEQYF
TRBJ1-1,.,TRBV5-4,16,.,TGTGCCAGCAGCACACCAGGGTTTCTCATGAACACTGAAGCTTTCTTT,CASSTPGFLMNTEAFF
TRBJ1-2,.,TRBV4-1,14,.,TGCGCCAGCAGCCCCACCGGGTCTAACTATGGCTACACCTTC,CASSPTGSNYGYTF
TRBJ2-3,TRBD2,TRBV7-8,16,few,TGTGCCAGCAGCGAAGGACTAGCGGGGAGCACAGATACGCAGTATTTT,CASSEGLAGSTDTQYF
TRBJ2-1,TRBD2,TRBV6-5,15,.,TGTGCCAGCAGTTACGGGGTAGCGGGGGGCCATGAGCAGTTCTTC,CASSYGVAGGHEQFF
TRBJ2-3,.,TRBV2,13,.,TGTGCCAGCCCTTTTACTAGTACAGATACGCAGTATTTT,CASPFTSTDTQYF
TRBJ1-6,.,TRBV13,14,.,TGTGCCAGCAGCTTGGGCTCCTATAATTCACCCCACCACTTT,CASSLGSYNSPHHF
TRBJ1-2,.,TRBV7-8,15,few,TGTGCCAGCAGCTTAGATACAGTTTCCCCCTATGGCTACACCTTC,CASSLDTVSPYGYTF